The 30 T cell receptor beta chains given below trace back to one sample, sequenced in a study of blood T cell repertoires in COVID-19. Profiled with immunoSEQ multiplex PCR; TCRdb holds only in-frame clones, not every one. Of 25,000 to 35,000 clones in the sample, 84% are singletons; the top ten hold about a sixth. Sequenced sample: peripheral blood. Source of these receptors: a man aged 65 to 79 with active COVID-19.

This clone has a single count. V gene TRBV30 combines with J gene TRBJ1-1; the D is unclear. The CDR3 sequence is 15 residues long. Trimming removed 2 bases at V and 1 base at J, with 14 bases between. Germline V CDR1 and CDR2: GTSNPN, SVGIG (reference sequence). DNA for the CDR3: TGTGCCTGGAGTATATTGCCGGGTACGAACACTGAAGCTTTCTTT. Its translation: CAWSILPGTNTEAFF.

CDR3 in amino acids: CATSMQGRADTQYF. As DNA, the CDR3 is TGTGCCACCAGCATGCAGGGTCGTGCAGATACGCAGTATTTT. The chain combines TRBV15 with TRBJ2-3, with D possibly being TRBD1 (5 bases). Germline values: CDR1 LNHNV, CDR2 YYDKDF (reference sequence). This CDR3 has 14 amino acids. V lost 4 bases and J 4 bases, leaving 12 bases between the germline ends.

The rearrangement links TRBV9 to TRBJ2-1, with TRBD2 matching 8 bases. The CDR3 contains 17 residues. Germline loops: CDR1 SGDLS, CDR2 YYNGEE. The trim removed 4 bases at V and 1 base at J, leaving 10 bases unmatched. In nucleotides, the CDR3 is TGTGCCAGCAGCTCCGGGGGGGGTAGCCGATCCTACAATGAGCAGTTCTTC. Translation gives CASSSGGGSRSYNEQFF.

This rearrangement joins TRBV6-5 to TRBJ1-1; D is perhaps TRBD1 (6 bases). The germline gives CDR1 MNHEY, CDR2 SVGAGI. This CDR3 has 16 amino acids. V gave up 0 bases and J gave up 8 bases, with 19 bases separating them. CDR3 sequence (DNA): TGTGCCAGCAGTTACTCGATCTCCCTCAGGGGAGTGGAAGCTTTCTTT. Amino acid sequence: CASSYSISLRGVEAFF.

The chain is built from TRBV2 and TRBJ1-1; 9 positions agree with TRBD1. Germline CDR1 is SNHLY and CDR2 is FYNNEI. The CDR3 is 15 amino acids. The V segment lost 6 bases and the J segment 2 bases; nucleotides outside the gene matches: 7. CDR3 loop: CASRISGQGNTEAFF. As DNA, the CDR3 is TGTGCCAGCAGGATTTCGGGACAGGGTAACACTGAAGCTTTCTTT.

The J gene is TRBJ2-3, the V gene TRBV29-1, with 8 bases lining up with TRBD2. The germline gives CDR1 SQVTM, CDR2 ANQGSEA. CDR3 length: 14 residues. J was trimmed by 6 bases and V by 5 bases; bases with no gene match: 10. The CDR3 nucleotides read TGCAGCGTTTCCCTCCCGGGGGGGTGGGATACGCAGTATTTT. Its protein is CSVSLPGGWDTQYF.

This clone showed up just a few times. Here the CDR3 DNA reads TGTGCCAGCAGCCAAGACTCCAGGGGAATGCGTGGCTACACCTTC. This gives the protein CASSQDSRGMRGYTF. The rearrangement uses TRBV4-2 and TRBJ1-2, with a possible D match to TRBD1 (6 bases). V lost 0 bases and J 7 bases, leaving 15 bases between the germline ends. Looked up from germline, CDR1 is LGHNA and CDR2 is YNFKEQ. The CDR3 contains 15 residues.

This clone turned up a few times. This chain joins TRBV5-1 and TRBJ2-3; 7 bases map to TRBD2. This CDR3 region has 16 residues. The J segment lost 0 bases and the V segment lost 4 bases, leaving 8 bases of the junction unmatched. Germline CDR1 reads SGHRS; CDR2 reads YFSETQ. In nucleotides, the CDR3 is TGCGCCAGCAGCCTGGACGTTAGCGGGAGCACAGATACGCAGTATTTT. Residues: CASSLDVSGSTDTQYF.

The V call is TRBV12-3 or TRBV12-4, the J call TRBJ2-2, with TRBD1 matching over 7 bases. The CDR3 runs 13 residues. Trimming cost V 6 bases and J 5 bases; bases outside gene matches: 3. The CDR3 protein is CASRQDRTGELFF. In nucleotides, the CDR3 is TGTGCCAGCAGGCAGGACAGGACCGGGGAGCTGTTTTTT.

This clone was detected once. This chain joins TRBV4-3 and TRBJ2-7; 8 nucleotides line up with TRBD1. Germline-derived CDR1 and CDR2 are LGHNA and YSLEER. This CDR3 contains 15 residues. V was clipped by 0 bases and J by 3 bases; unmatched bases: 4. The CDR3 DNA is TGCGCCAGCAGCCAAGAGCAGGGGGCTTACTACGAGCAGTACTTC. This gives the protein CASSQEQGAYYEQYF.

The V call is TRBV29-1, the J call TRBJ2-3; 8 positions agree with TRBD2. The CDR3 runs 16 residues. V trimming: 5 bases; J trimming: 6 bases; junction bases outside the gene matches: 16. Germline CDR1 reads SQVTM; CDR2 reads ANQGSEA. CDR3 sequence: CSVLRARGGTEDTQYF. DNA for the CDR3: TGCAGCGTTCTCAGGGCTCGGGGGGGTACGGAGGATACGCAGTATTTT.

The chain employs TRBV30 and TRBJ1-1; D is ambiguous. Trimming took off 0 bases at V and 4 bases at J, with 9 bases between the two ends. This CDR3 has 13 residues. Germline V gene lookup returns CDR1 GTSNPN and CDR2 SVGIG (reference sequence). The CDR3 DNA reads TGTGCCTGGAGTGTACGGCGGGGCACTGAAGCTTTCTTT. Translation gives CAWSVRRGTEAFF.

Only a few counts were recorded for this clone. This chain joins TRBV5-4 and TRBJ1-5; the match to TRBD1 covers 8 bases. There are 12 residues in the CDR3. J lost 9 bases, V lost 2 bases, and 1 base had no gene match. CDR1 and CDR2 from the germline V gene are SGHNT and YYREEE (reference sequence). Here the CDR3 DNA reads TGTGCCAGCAGCTTCGACAGGGGGCCCCAGCATTTT. It specifies CASSFDRGPQHF. Based on the CDR3 plus reference TRBV5-4 and TRBJ1-5, the full variable domain is ETGVTQSPTHLIKTRGQQVTLRCSSQSGHNTVSWYQQALGQGPQFIFQYYREEENGRGNFPPRFSGLQFPNYSSELNVNALELDDSALYLCASSFDRGPQHFGDGTRLSIL.

Comments on this clone: The sample contains more than one DNA sequence encoding this CDR3. V usage is TRBV3-1 (or the pseudogene TRBV3-2) and J usage is TRBJ2-1, with TRBD2 matching 13 bases. Germline V gene sequence: CDR1 LGHDT, CDR2 YNNKEL (reference sequence). The CDR3 is 15 residues long. Trimming at V came to 6 bases and at J to 3 bases, leaving 2 bases not matched to a gene. CDR3 loop: CASSRLAGGYNEQFF. CDR3 coding DNA: TGTGCCAGCAGTCGACTAGCGGGGGGCTACAATGAGCAGTTCTTC.

This clone showed up just once. The rearrangement links TRBV9 to TRBJ1-4; weak D call: TRBD1 (6 bases). V lost 3 bases and J 3 bases, leaving 9 bases between the germline ends. Germline CDR1 SGDLS, CDR2 YYNGEE. This CDR3 region has 14 residues. CDR3 nucleotides: TGTGCCAGCAGCGGGACAGCGGCTAATGAAAAACTGTTTTTT. Its translation is CASSGTAANEKLFF.

The chain employs TRBV24-1 and TRBJ2-7; 8 bases align to TRBD1. The V gene end was trimmed by 9 bases and the J gene end by 4 bases; junction bases not matched to a gene: 10. Germline V gene lookup returns CDR1 KGHDR and CDR2 SFDVKD. The CDR3 contains 14 residues. CDR3 amino acids: CATASSGGVYEQYF. DNA of the CDR3: TGTGCCACCGCGTCTTCAGGGGGCGTATACGAGCAGTACTTC.

The rearrangement links TRBV10-3 to TRBJ2-3; TRBD1 matches at 7 bases. The germline CDR1 and CDR2 sequences are ENHRY and SYGVKD. The CDR3 is 14 amino acids. Trimming removed 6 bases from V and 0 bases from J; junction bases left unmatched: 3. The CDR3 is CAIRQTGSTDTQYF. Here the CDR3 DNA reads TGTGCCATCAGGCAGACAGGGAGCACAGATACGCAGTATTTT.

The chain carries TRBV6-5 and TRBJ1-1; 9 bases fit TRBD1. In germline, CDR1 is MNHEY, CDR2 SVGAGI. The CDR3 extends over 12 amino acids. Unmatched junction bases numbered 8, after V lost 6 bases and J lost 12 bases. CDR3 in DNA: TGTGCCAGCAGCTGGGACAGGGATCGAACTTTCTTT. This sequence encodes CASSWDRDRTFF.

The chain links TRBV7-8 to TRBJ1-2; weak D call: TRBD1 (6 bases). Trimming removed 0 bases from V and 3 bases from J, with 11 bases in between. CDR1 and CDR2 from the germline V gene are SGHVS and FQNEAQ. The length of the CDR3 is 15 residues. The CDR3 reads CASSLAGTPYYGYTF. CDR3 nucleotides: TGTGCCAGCAGCTTAGCCGGGACACCATACTATGGCTACACCTTC.

This clone was observed a single time. This chain links TRBV5-1 with TRBJ1-1; possibly TRBD1 for D (5 bases). The V and J ends lost 0 bases and 6 bases respectively, with 15 bases between them. The CDR3 sequence is 15 residues long. From germline, CDR1 is SGHRS and CDR2 YFSETQ. The CDR3 nucleotides are TGCGCCAGCAGCTTGGGAGTCCAGGGTGTAGCTGAAGCTTTCTTT. This encodes CASSLGVQGVAEAFF.

This chain joins TRBV18 and TRBJ1-6, with D tentatively TRBD1 (5 bases). This CDR3 has 16 residues. The V and J ends lost 5 bases and 7 bases respectively, with 18 bases between them. Germline V gene lookup returns CDR1 KGHSH and CDR2 LQKENI. This chain's CDR3 is CASSTARPGSNSPLHF. The CDR3, as DNA: TGTGCCAGCTCAACAGCCCGGCCAGGGTCGAATTCACCCCTCCACTTT.

This chain connects TRBV5-1 to TRBJ2-3; 7 nucleotides match TRBD2. With V trimmed by 5 bases and J by 4 bases, 10 bases remained unmatched. The length of the CDR3 is 15 residues. CDR1 is SGHRS, CDR2 YFSETQ, per germline. The CDR3 is CASSLLGTTPDTQYF. The CDR3 DNA follows: TGCGCCAGCAGTTTACTCGGGACTACCCCAGATACGCAGTATTTT. Looking up the rest from reference TRBV5-1 and TRBJ2-3 gives the full variable domain: KAGVTQTPRYLIKTRGQQVTLSCSPISGHRSVSWYQQTPGQGLQFLFEYFSETQRNKGNFPGRFSGRQFSNSRSEMNVSTLELGDSALYLCASSLLGTTPDTQYFGPGTRLTVL.

The chain couples TRBV29-1 to TRBJ1-1, with D possibly TRBD1 on 6 matching bases. Trimming removed 5 bases from V and 8 bases from J, with 9 bases in between. Germline CDR1 SQVTM, CDR2 ANQGSEA. This CDR3 has 10 amino acids. CDR3 sequence (DNA): TGCAGCGTTTTGCAGGGGGAAGCTTTCTTT. Translated, it gives CSVLQGEAFF.

The CDR3 reads CASSLDQLHGYTF. CDR3 sequence (DNA): TGTGCCAGCAGCTTAGATCAACTTCACGGCTACACCTTC. The chain is built from TRBV11-3 and TRBJ1-2; D gene unclear. CDR3 length: 13 residues. The ends were cut back, 0 bases at V and 8 bases at J, with 10 bases in the middle. CDR1 is SGHNT, CDR2 YENEEA, per germline. The whole variable domain, filled in from reference TRBV11-3 and TRBJ1-2, reads EAGVVQSPRYKIIEKKQPVAFWCNPISGHNTLYWYLQNLGQGPELLIRYENEEAVDDSQLPKDRFSAERLKGVDSTLKIQPAELGDSAVYLCASSLDQLHGYTFGSGTRLTVV.

For the CDR3, the DNA is TGTGCCAGCAGCCAAGAGGAGGACAGGGCTTCTTGGGAGACCCAGTACTTC. Its protein product is CASSQEEDRASWETQYF. The chain recombines TRBV3-1 (or the pseudogene TRBV3-2) with TRBJ2-5, with 8 bases fitting TRBD1. This CDR3 is 17 amino acids long. V shed 0 bases, J shed 5 bases, and the junction held 11 bases outside the gene matches. Per germline, CDR1 LGHDT and CDR2 YNNKEL (reference sequence).

This sequence joins TRBV27 and TRBJ2-1; no reliable D call. Trimming removed 0 bases at V and 5 bases at J, with 11 bases between. There are 15 residues in the CDR3. Per the germline V gene, CDR1 is MNHEY and CDR2 is SMNVEV (reference sequence). CDR3 region: CASSLSWAGNNEQFF. CDR3 DNA: TGTGCCAGCAGTTTATCGTGGGCAGGCAACAATGAGCAGTTCTTC.

The rearrangement uses TRBV18 and TRBJ1-1; 10 bases are a match to TRBD1. Germline loops: CDR1 KGHSH, CDR2 LQKENI. CDR3 length: 18 residues. Trimming removed 4 bases from V and 0 bases from J; junction bases left unmatched: 11. The CDR3 DNA reads TGTGCCAGCTCACTTCTTCCCCCGGGACAGGGGATGAACACTGAAGCTTTCTTT. Its protein is CASSLLPPGQGMNTEAFF.

V gene TRBV7-9 combines with J gene TRBJ1-1; D call uncertain. V lost 0 bases to trimming and J lost 1 base, with 9 bases between them. The germline CDR1 and CDR2 sequences are SEHNR and FQNEAQ (reference sequence). The CDR3 is 15 amino acids. In DNA form, the CDR3 reads TGTGCCAGCAGCTTAGCAATCGGTCGGAACACTGAAGCTTTCTTT. Encoded protein: CASSLAIGRNTEAFF.

This chain links TRBV4-3 with TRBJ1-4, with a weak D call TRBD1 (5 bases). The V end lost 1 base, the J end lost 0 bases, and 12 bases lay between the germline ends. The CDR3 has 17 residues. Germline V gene lookup returns CDR1 LGHNA and CDR2 YSLEER. CDR3: CASSQGQGSATNEKLFF. Here the CDR3 DNA reads TGCGCCAGCAGCCAAGGGCAGGGATCTGCAACTAATGAAAAACTGTTTTTT.

The gene calls are TRBV28 and TRBJ2-7; TRBD2 matches 8 bases. V dropped 5 bases and J dropped 3; count of bases not matched to a gene: 9. The CDR3 extends over 15 amino acids. Looked up from germline, CDR1 is MDHEN and CDR2 is SYDVKM. In nucleotides, the CDR3 is TGTGCCAGCAGTCCGGGAGGGCAAAAGATCTACGAGCAGTACTTC. This encodes CASSPGGQKIYEQYF.